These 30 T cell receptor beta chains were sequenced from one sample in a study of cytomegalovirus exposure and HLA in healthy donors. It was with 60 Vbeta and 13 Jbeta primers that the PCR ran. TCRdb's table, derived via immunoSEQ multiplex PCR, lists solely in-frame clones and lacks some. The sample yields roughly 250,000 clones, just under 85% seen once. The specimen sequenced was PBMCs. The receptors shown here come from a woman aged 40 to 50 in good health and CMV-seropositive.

Here the CDR3 reads CASSEKSGLAGWKVPYNEQFF. DNA of the CDR3: TGTGCCAGTAGCGAAAAATCAGGACTAGCGGGGTGGAAGGTCCCCTACAATGAGCAGTTCTTC. The rearrangement uses TRBV19 and TRBJ2-1; TRBD2 aligns across 12 bases. Germline-derived CDR1 and CDR2 are LNHDA and SQIVND (reference sequence). This CDR3 contains 21 residues. V trimming: 6 bases; J trimming: 2 bases; junction bases outside the gene matches: 20.

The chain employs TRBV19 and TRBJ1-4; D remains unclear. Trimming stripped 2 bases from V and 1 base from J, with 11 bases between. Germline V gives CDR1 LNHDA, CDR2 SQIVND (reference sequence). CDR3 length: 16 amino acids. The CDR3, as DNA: TGTGCCAGTAGTATACTTACAGTGGGAACTAATGAAAAACTGTTTTTT. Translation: CASSILTVGTNEKLFF.

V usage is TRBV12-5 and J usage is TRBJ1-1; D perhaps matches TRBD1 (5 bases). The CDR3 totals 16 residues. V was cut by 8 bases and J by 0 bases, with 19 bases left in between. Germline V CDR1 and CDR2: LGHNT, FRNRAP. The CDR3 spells CASWGGDGALNTEAFF. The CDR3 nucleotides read TGTGCTAGTTGGGGGGGGGACGGAGCTTTGAACACTGAAGCTTTCTTT.

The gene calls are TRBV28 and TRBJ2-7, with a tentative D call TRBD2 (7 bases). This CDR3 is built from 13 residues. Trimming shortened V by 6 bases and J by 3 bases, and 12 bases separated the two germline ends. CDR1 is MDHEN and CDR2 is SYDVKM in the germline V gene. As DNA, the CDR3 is TGTGCCAGCAGATCGGGGGGCATCTACGAGCAGTACTTC. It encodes CASRSGGIYEQYF.

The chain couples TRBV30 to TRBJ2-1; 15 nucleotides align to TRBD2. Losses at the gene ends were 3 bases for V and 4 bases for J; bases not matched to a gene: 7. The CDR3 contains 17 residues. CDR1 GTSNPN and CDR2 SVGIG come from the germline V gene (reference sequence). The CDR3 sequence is CAWSRTSGRAGYNEQFF. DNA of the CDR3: TGTGCCTGGAGCCGGACTAGCGGGAGGGCCGGGTACAATGAGCAGTTCTTC.

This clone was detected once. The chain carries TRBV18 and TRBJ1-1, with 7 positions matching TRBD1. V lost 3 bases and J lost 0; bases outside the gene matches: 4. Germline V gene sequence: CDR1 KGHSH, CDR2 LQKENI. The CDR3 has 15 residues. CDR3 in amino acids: CASSPQGVLNTEAFF. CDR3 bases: TGTGCCAGCTCACCGCAGGGGGTTTTGAACACTGAAGCTTTCTTT.

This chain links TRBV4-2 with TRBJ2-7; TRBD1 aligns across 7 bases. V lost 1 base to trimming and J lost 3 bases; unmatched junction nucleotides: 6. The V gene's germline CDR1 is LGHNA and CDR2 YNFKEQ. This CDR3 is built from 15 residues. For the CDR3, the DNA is TGTGCCAGCAGCCAAGCGGACAGGCTAGACTACGAGCAGTACTTC. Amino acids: CASSQADRLDYEQYF.

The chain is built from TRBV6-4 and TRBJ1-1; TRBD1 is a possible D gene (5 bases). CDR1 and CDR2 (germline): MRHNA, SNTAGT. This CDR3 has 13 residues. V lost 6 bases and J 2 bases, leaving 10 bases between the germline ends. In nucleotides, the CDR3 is TGTGCCAGCAGCAGGGCCCCAAACACTGAAGCTTTCTTT. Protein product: CASSRAPNTEAFF.

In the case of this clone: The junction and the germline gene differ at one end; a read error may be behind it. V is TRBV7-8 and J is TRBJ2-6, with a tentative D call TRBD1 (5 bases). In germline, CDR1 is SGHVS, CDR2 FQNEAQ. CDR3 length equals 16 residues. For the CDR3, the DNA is TGTGCCAGCAGCTTGCATGACCCCTCTGGGGCCAACGGCCTGACTTTC. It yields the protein CASSLHDPSGANGLTF.

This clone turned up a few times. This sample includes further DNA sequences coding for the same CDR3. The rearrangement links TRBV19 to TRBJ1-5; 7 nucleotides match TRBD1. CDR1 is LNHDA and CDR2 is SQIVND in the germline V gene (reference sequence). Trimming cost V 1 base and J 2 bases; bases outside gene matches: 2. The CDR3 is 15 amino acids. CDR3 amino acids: CASSIGTGGNQPQHF. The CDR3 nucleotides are TGTGCCAGTAGTATAGGGACAGGCGGCAATCAGCCCCAGCATTTT.

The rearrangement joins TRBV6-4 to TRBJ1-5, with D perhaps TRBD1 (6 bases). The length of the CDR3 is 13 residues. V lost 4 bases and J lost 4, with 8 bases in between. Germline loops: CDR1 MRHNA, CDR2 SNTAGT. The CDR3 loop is CASSGGTNQPQHF. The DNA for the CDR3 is TGTGCCAGCAGTGGGGGGACAAATCAGCCCCAGCATTTT.

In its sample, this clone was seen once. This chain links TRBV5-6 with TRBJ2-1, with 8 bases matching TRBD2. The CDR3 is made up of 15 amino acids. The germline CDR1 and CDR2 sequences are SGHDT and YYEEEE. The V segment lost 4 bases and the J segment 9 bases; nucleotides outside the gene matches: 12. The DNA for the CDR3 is TGTGCCAGCAGCCCCCCCAGCGGGAGTGGCTCTGAGCAGTTCTTC. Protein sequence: CASSPPSGSGSEQFF.

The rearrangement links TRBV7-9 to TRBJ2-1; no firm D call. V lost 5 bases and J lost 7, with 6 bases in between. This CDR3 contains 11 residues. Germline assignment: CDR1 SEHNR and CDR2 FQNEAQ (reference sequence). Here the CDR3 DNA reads TGTGCCAGCAGCCCGTTTAATGAGCAGTTCTTC. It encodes CASSPFNEQFF.

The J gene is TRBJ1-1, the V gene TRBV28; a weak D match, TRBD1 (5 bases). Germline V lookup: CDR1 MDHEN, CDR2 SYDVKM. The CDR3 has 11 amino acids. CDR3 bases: TGTGCGTCGGGGGAAAACACTGAAGCTTTCTTT. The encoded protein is CASGENTEAFF.

CDR3: CASGGRAYNEQFF. For the CDR3, the DNA is TGTGCCAGCGGCGGGAGGGCATACAATGAGCAGTTCTTC. This chain joins TRBV11-3 and TRBJ2-1; 9 positions match TRBD2. V lost 8 bases, J lost 4 bases, and 3 bases stayed unmatched. Germline V lookup: CDR1 SGHNT, CDR2 YENEEA. The CDR3 has 13 residues.

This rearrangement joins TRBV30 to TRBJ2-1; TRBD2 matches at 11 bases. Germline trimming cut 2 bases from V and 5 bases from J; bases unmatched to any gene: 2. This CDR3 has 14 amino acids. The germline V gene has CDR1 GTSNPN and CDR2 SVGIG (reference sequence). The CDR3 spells CAWSQLAGDNEQFF. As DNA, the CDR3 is TGTGCCTGGAGTCAACTAGCGGGGGACAATGAGCAGTTCTTC. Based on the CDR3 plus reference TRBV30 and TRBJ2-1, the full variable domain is SQTIHQWPATLVQPVGSPLSLECTVEGTSNPNLYWYRQAAGRGLQLLFYSVGIGQISSEVPQNLSASRPQDRQFILSSKKLLLSDSGFYLCAWSQLAGDNEQFFGPGTRLTVL.

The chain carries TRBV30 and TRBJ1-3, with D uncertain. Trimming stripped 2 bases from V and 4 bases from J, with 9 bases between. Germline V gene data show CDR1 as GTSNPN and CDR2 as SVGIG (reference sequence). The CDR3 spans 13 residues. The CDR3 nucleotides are TGTGCCTGGAGTCAGAGGGCGGGAAACACCATATATTTT. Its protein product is CAWSQRAGNTIYF.

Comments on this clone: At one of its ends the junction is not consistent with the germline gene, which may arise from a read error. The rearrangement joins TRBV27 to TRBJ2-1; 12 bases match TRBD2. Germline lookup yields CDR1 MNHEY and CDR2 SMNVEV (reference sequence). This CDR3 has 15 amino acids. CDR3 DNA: TGTGCCAGCAGTAAATGGACTAGCGGGAACAATGGGCAGTTCTTC. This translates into CASSKWTSGNNGQFF.

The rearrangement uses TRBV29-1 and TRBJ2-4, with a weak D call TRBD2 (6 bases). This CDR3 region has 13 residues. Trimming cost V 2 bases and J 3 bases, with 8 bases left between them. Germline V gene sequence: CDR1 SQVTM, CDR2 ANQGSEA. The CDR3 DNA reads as TGCAGCGTTGAACAGGGAGGCAAAAACATTCAGTACTTC. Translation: CSVEQGGKNIQYF.

DNA for the CDR3: TGTGCCAGCAGTTTTACAGCATCTCTCTATGGCTACACCTTC. Translation gives CASSFTASLYGYTF. The chain employs TRBV28 and TRBJ1-2; D call uncertain. CDR3 length: 14 residues. V dropped 3 bases and J dropped 4 bases, with 12 bases sitting between them. The germline gives CDR1 MDHEN, CDR2 SYDVKM.

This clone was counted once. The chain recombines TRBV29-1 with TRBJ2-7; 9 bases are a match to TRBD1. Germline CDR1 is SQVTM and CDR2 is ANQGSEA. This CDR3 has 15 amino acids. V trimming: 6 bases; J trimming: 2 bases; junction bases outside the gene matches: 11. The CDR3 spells CSVLWWTGVTYEQYF. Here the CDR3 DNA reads TGCAGCGTGTTGTGGTGGACAGGGGTGACCTACGAGCAGTACTTC.

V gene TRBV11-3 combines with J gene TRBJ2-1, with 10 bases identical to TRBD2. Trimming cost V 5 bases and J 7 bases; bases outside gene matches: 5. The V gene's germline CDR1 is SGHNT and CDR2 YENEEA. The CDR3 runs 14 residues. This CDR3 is CASSPSGSSNEQFF. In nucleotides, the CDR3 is TGTGCCAGCAGCCCTAGCGGGAGTTCGAATGAGCAGTTCTTC.

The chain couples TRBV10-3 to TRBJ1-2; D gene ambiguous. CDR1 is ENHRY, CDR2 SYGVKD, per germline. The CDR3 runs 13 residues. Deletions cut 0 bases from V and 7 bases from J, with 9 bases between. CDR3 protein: CAISESRVGGYTF. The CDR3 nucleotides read TGTGCCATCAGTGAGTCCCGCGTTGGTGGCTACACCTTC.

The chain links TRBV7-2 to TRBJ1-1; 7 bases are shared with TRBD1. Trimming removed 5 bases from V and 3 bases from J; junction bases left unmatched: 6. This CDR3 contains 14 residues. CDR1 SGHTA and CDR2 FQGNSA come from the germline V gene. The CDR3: CASSQQGGHTEAFF. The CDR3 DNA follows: TGTGCCAGCAGCCAGCAAGGGGGCCACACTGAAGCTTTCTTT.

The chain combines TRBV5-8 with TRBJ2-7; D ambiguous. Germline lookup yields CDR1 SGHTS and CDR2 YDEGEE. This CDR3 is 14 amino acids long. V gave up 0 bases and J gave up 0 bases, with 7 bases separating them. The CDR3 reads CASSLGSSSYEQYF. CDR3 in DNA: TGTGCCAGCAGCTTGGGTAGTAGCTCCTACGAGCAGTACTTC.

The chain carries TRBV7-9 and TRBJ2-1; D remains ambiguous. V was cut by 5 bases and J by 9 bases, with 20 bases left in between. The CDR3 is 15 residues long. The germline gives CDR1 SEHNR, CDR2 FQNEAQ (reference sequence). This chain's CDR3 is CASSMSPDGVSEQFF. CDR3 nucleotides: TGTGCCAGCAGCATGTCCCCAGATGGAGTGAGTGAGCAGTTCTTC.

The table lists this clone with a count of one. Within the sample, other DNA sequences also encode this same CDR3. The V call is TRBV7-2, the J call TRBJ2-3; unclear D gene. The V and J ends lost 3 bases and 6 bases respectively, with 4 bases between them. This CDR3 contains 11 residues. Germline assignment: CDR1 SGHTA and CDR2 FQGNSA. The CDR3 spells CASSLRDTQYF. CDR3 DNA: TGTGCCAGCAGCTTGAGGGATACGCAGTATTTT.

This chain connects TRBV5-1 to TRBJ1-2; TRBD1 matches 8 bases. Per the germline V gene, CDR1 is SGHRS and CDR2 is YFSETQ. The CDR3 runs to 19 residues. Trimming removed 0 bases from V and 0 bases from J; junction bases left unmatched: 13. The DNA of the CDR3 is TGCGCCAGCAGCTTGGATCAGGGGGCGTCCCCCCAACCTAACTATGGCTACACCTTC. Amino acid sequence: CASSLDQGASPQPNYGYTF.

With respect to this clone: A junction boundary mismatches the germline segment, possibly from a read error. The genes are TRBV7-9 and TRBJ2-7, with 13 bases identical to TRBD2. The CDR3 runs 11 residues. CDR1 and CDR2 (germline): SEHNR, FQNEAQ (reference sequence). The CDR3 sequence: CASSSGLAGDF. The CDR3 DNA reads TGTGCCAGCAGCTCCGGACTAGCGGGGGACTTC.

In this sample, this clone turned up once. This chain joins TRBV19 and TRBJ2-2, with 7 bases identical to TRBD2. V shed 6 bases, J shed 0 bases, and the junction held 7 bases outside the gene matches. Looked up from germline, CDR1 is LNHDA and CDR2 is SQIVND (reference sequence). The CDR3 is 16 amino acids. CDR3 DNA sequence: TGTGCCAGTAGCCGGACCCGGGGGGCGAACACCGGGGAGCTGTTTTTT. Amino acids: CASSRTRGANTGELFF.